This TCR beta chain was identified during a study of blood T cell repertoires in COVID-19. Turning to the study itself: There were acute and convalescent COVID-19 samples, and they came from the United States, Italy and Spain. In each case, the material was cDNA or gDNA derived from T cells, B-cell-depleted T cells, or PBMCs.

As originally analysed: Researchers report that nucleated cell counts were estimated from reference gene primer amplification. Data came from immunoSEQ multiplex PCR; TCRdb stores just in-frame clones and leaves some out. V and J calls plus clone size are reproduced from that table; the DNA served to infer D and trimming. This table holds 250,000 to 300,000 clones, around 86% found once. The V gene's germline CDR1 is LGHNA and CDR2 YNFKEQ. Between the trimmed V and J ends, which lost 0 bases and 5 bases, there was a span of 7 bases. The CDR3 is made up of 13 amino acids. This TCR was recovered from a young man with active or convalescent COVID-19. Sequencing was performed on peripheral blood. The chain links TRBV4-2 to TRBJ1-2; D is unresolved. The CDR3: CASSQDFPYGYTF. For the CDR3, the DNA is TGTGCCAGCAGCCAAGATTTCCCGTATGGCTACACCTTC.